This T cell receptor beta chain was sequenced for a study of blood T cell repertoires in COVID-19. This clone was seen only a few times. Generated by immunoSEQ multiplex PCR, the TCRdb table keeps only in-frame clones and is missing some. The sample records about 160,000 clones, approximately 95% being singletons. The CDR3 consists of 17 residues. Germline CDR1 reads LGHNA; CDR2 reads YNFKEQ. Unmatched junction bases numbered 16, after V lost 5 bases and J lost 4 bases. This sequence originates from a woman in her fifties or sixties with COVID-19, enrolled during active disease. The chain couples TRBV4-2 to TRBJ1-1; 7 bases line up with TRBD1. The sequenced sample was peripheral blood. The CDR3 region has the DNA TGTGCCAGCAGCTCCAGCAACAGGGGTCCCCGTATCACTGAAGCTTTCTTT. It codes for CASSSSNRGPRITEAFF.